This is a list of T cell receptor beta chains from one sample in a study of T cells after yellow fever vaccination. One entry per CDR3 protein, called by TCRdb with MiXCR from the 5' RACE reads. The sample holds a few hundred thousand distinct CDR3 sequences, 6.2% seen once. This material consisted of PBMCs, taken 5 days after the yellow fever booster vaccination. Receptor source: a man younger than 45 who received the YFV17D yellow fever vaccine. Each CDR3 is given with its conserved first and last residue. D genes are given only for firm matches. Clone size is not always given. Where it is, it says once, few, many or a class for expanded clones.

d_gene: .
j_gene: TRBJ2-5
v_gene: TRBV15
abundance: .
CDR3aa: CATSREGDLAQETQYF
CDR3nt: TGTGCCACCAGCAGAGAGGGGGACTTGGCTCAAGAGACCCAGTACTTC

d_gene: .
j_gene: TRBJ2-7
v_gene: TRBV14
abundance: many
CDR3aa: CASSLHEQYF
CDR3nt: TGTGCCAGCAGCCTCCACGAGCAGTACTTC

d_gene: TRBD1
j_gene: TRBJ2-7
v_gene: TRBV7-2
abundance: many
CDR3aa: CASSPGTGISYEQYF
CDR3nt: TGTGCCAGCAGCCCCGGGACAGGGATCTCCTACGAGCAGTACTTC

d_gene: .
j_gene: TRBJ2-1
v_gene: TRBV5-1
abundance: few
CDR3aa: CASSLGASVYNEQFF
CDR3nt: TGCGCCAGCAGCCTTGGCGCTAGCGTGTACAATGAGCAGTTCTTC

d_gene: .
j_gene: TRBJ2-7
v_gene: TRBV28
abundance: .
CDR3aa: CASSPMTVSYEQYF
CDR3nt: TGTGCCAGCAGTCCGATGACCGTCTCCTACGAGCAGTACTTC

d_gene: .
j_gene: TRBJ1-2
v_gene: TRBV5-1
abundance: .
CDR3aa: CASSLVGRGAHGYTF
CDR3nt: TGCGCCAGCAGCTTGGTGGGTCGGGGGGCGCATGGCTACACCTTC

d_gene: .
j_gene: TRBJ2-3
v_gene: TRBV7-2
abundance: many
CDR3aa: CASTSAGGQYF
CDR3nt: TGTGCCAGCACCTCAGCTGGGGGGCAGTATTTT

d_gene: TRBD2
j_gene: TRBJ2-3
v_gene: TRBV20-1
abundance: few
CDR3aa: CSARDSVRGIGTQYF
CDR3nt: TGCAGTGCTAGAGATTCAGTGCGGGGGATCGGTACGCAGTATTTT

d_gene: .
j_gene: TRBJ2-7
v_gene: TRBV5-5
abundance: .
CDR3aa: CASSLYGTGTYEQYF
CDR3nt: TGTGCCAGCAGCTTGTACGGGACGGGAACCTACGAGCAGTACTTC

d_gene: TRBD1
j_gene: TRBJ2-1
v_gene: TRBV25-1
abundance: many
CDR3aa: CASQPGTGLGNEQFF
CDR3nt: TGTGCCAGCCAACCTGGGACAGGGCTAGGTAATGAGCAGTTCTTC

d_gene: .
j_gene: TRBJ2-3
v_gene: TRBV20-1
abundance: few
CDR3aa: CSVKMGSRTTDTQYF
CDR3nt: TGCAGTGTAAAGATGGGTAGTAGGACCACAGATACGCAGTATTTT

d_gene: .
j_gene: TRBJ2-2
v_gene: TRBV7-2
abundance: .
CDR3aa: CAFPVGDQPTGELFF
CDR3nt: TGTGCCTTCCCGGTAGGGGACCAACCAACCGGGGAGCTGTTTTTT

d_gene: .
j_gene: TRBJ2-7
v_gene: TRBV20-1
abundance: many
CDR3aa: CSAKSGYEQYF
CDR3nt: TGCAGTGCTAAATCCGGCTACGAGCAGTACTTC

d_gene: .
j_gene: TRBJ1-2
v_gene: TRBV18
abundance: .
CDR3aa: CASSPLSGTNYGYTF
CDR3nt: TGTGCCAGCTCACCCCTATCCGGGACTAACTATGGCTACACCTTC